Listed here are 11 T cell receptor beta chains from one sample, sequenced in a study of blood T cells in healthy people across ages. The use of a sample-barcoded 5' primer and a J-beta primer mix characterized a second PCR of 7 to 11 cycles. TCRdb processed the 5' RACE reads anew with MiXCR; each CDR3 protein has one entry. The sample has hundreds of thousands of distinct CDR3 sequences; about 53% are singletons. The material sequenced was blood. The receptors shown here come from a man older than 75 in good health.

CDR3 bases: TGTGCCACCAGTGATTTTCGGCAGGGATACGATGAGCAGTACTTC. Its translation: CATSDFRQGYDEQYF. The chain carries TRBV24-1 and TRBJ2-5; possible D gene TRBD1, 5 bases. Germline values: CDR1 KGHDR, CDR2 SFDVKD. Trimming took off 1 base at V and 11 bases at J, with 19 bases between the two ends. The CDR3 spans 15 residues.

This clonotype was picked up a small number of times. V and J are TRBV12-3 or TRBV12-4 and TRBJ2-6; either TRBD1 or TRBD2 may fit D (6 bases each). This CDR3 has 15 amino acids. V was pared by 3 bases and J by 2 bases, with 8 bases between. Here the CDR3 reads CASSLRDTGANVLTF. The CDR3 nucleotides are TGTGCCAGCAGTTTGCGGGACACTGGGGCCAACGTCCTGACTTTC.

This clonotype has only one observation. The V and J genes are TRBV5-1 and TRBJ1-2; 8 bases map to TRBD1. CDR3 size: 15 residues. V shed 4 bases and J 3 bases; nucleotides not matched to a gene: 8. CDR1 and CDR2 (germline): SGHRS, YFSETQ. CDR3 loop: CASSGTVQGDYGYTF. CDR3 sequence (DNA): TGCGCCAGCAGCGGGACCGTACAGGGGGACTATGGCTACACCTTC. Full variable domain (remainder filled in from reference TRBV5-1 and TRBJ1-2): KAGVTQTPRYLIKTRGQQVTLSCSPISGHRSVSWYQQTPGQGLQFLFEYFSETQRNKGNFPGRFSGRQFSNSRSEMNVSTLELGDSALYLCASSGTVQGDYGYTFGSGTRLTVV.

V is TRBV20-1 and J is TRBJ2-7; a possible D gene is TRBD1 (6 bases). V was pared by 2 bases and J by 6 bases, with 11 bases between. The CDR3 contains 12 residues. In germline, CDR1 is DFQATT, CDR2 SNEGSKA (reference sequence). The CDR3 loop is CSARKQGGEQYF. The DNA of the CDR3 is TGCAGTGCTAGAAAACAGGGTGGCGAGCAGTACTTC.

J is TRBJ1-2 and V is TRBV4-2, with D unclear. The V end lost 11 bases, the J end lost 8 bases, and 18 bases lay between the germline ends. Germline V gene sequence: CDR1 LGHNA, CDR2 YNFKEQ. The CDR3 runs 12 residues. CDR3 DNA sequence: TGTGCCGACCAGGCCGATGCGGGGGGCTACACCTTC. Amino acid sequence: CADQADAGGYTF.

About this clonotype: One end of the junction varies from germline; a read error may be responsible. In DNA, the CDR3 is TGTGCCAGCAGCGCCCTGGCCGGGAGACCCTACGGGCAGTACTTC. It is translated as CASSALAGRPYGQYF. The V call is TRBV7-2, the J call TRBJ2-7; TRBD2 might be the D (6 bases). The CDR3 is made up of 15 amino acids. Germline lookup yields CDR1 SGHTA and CDR2 FQGNSA.

V and J are TRBV9 and TRBJ2-7; 9 bases agree with TRBD1. This CDR3 is built from 17 residues. Unmatched junction bases numbered 14, after V lost 0 bases and J lost 7 bases. CDR1 and CDR2 from the germline V gene are SGDLS and YYNGEE. In DNA, the CDR3 is TGTGCCAGCAGCGTAGGACTCCCGGGACAGGGATACAATGAGCAGTACTTC. This codes for CASSVGLPGQGYNEQYF.

This chain links TRBV6-4 with TRBJ2-1; TRBD2 might be the D (5 bases). This CDR3 is built from 14 residues. The germline CDR1 and CDR2 sequences are MRHNA and SNTAGT. V dropped 7 bases and J dropped 9 bases, with 19 bases sitting between them. CDR3: CASTIDAGRGEQFF. CDR3 DNA sequence: TGTGCCAGCACCATTGACGCAGGCCGGGGTGAGCAGTTCTTC.

The chain combines TRBV9 with TRBJ2-5; D is ambiguous. Per the germline V gene, CDR1 is SGDLS and CDR2 is YYNGEE. The CDR3 totals 13 residues. V lost 0 bases and J lost 10, with 13 bases in between. CDR3 coding DNA: TGTGCCAGCAGCGTAGATGGGTTTGGGAACCAGTACTTC. This sequence encodes CASSVDGFGNQYF.

Comments on this clonotype: The conserved closing phenylalanine or tryptophan is absent in this CDR3, likely reflecting a read error. The gene calls are TRBV11-2 and TRBJ2-5; D is unresolved. The DNA end favors TRBJ2-7, so the J call may be wrong. The CDR3 length is 11 residues. Germline CDR1 is SGHAT and CDR2 is FQNNGV. CDR3 residues: CASSGNYEQYL. The CDR3 DNA reads TGTGCCAGCAGCGGAAACTACGAGCAGTACTTA.

This clonotype was detected only once. The V gene is TRBV12-3 or TRBV12-4, the J gene TRBJ2-3, with 13 bases aligning to TRBD2. After removal of 6 bases from V and 0 bases from J, the junction contained 3 bases not matched to a gene. This CDR3 has 16 residues. CDR3 sequence: CASRTSGGTSTDTQYF. The CDR3 nucleotides are TGTGCCAGCAGGACTAGCGGGGGGACTAGCACAGATACGCAGTATTTT.